This T cell receptor beta chain was captured in a study of blood T cell repertoires in COVID-19. Study-level background: The origin of the acute and convalescent COVID-19 samples was the United States, Italy and Spain. From T cells, B-cell-depleted T cells, or PBMCs came the material, which was cDNA or gDNA.

CDR3 length: 15 amino acids. The V and J ends lost 0 bases and 8 bases respectively, with 14 bases between them. Per germline, CDR1 KGHSH and CDR2 LQKENI. Original data processing: The authors estimated nucleated cell counts from reference gene primer amplification. The protocol was immunoSEQ multiplex PCR, while the TCRdb copy is restricted to in-frame clones and leaves out a portion. Clone size and the V and J calls come from that table; the DNA yielded D and trimming. This table has about 140,000 clones, under 90% appearing once. The sequenced sample was peripheral blood. This sequence joins TRBV18 and TRBJ2-4, with D maybe TRBD2 (5 bases). This TCR came from a human donor in a cohort sampled during active COVID-19. The CDR3 protein is CASSPPQTGGDIQYF. CDR3 coding DNA: TGTGCCAGCTCACCACCGCAGACCGGAGGAGACATTCAGTACTTC.